Listed below are T cell receptor beta chains from one sample, sequenced in a study of shared clonotypes between healthy human individuals. Clones were read by immunoSEQ multiplex PCR, and TCRdb kept only the in-frame ones, dropping some. The data contain approximately 500,000 clones, about 72% of them seen just once; the ten biggest clones take up around 11%. The specimen was PBMCs. The receptor source for this set is a woman between 35 and 50 years old in good health. Some clones in this sample may be carry-over from other donors' samples. Both conserved end residues are part of each CDR3. D genes are given only for firm matches. Not every row has a clone size; where given, it reads once, few, many or a size class.

size: -
D: TRBD2
J: TRBJ2-1
V: TRBV10-3
CDR3: CAISSGTDNEQFF
DNA: TGTGCCATCTCTAGCGGAACCGACAATGAGCAGTTCTTC

size: -
D: -
J: TRBJ1-1
V: TRBV5-1
CDR3: CASSEQGNTEAFF
DNA: TGCGCCAGCAGTGAACAGGGTAACACTGAAGCTTTCTTT

size: -
D: TRBD2
J: TRBJ2-3
V: TRBV7-8
CDR3: CASSLDRLAATDTQYF
DNA: TGTGCCAGCAGCTTAGACCGGCTAGCGGCAACAGATACGCAGTATTTT

size: -
D: -
J: TRBJ2-5
V: TRBV7-3
CDR3: CASSLKEGRKETQYF
DNA: TGTGCCAGCAGCTTAAAGGAGGGGAGGAAAGAGACCCAGTACTTC

size: once
D: TRBD1
J: TRBJ2-5
V: TRBV4-3
CDR3: CASSQARDGQGAWETQYF
DNA: TGCGCCAGCAGCCAAGCACGGGATGGACAGGGGGCTTGGGAGACCCAGTACTTC

size: -
D: TRBD2
J: TRBJ2-4
V: TRBV7-2
CDR3: CASSLAVAGVAKNIQYF
DNA: TGTGCCAGCAGCTTAGCAGTAGCGGGAGTCGCCAAAAACATTCAGTACTTC

size: -
D: -
J: TRBJ1-6
V: TRBV28
CDR3: CASSFSPGPNNSPLHF
DNA: TGTGCCAGCAGTTTTTCACCGGGCCCCAATAATTCACCCCTCCACTTT

size: -
D: TRBD1
J: TRBJ2-5
V: TRBV10-3
CDR3: CAIREQGVQETQYF
DNA: TGTGCCATCAGGGAACAGGGGGTTCAAGAGACCCAGTACTTC

size: -
D: -
J: TRBJ1-1
V: TRBV27
CDR3: CASSFRDSEAFF
DNA: TGTGCCAGCAGTTTCCGAGACAGTGAAGCTTTCTTT

size: -
D: TRBD2
J: TRBJ2-2
V: TRBV28
CDR3: CASSLPSGRYTGELFF
DNA: TGTGCCAGCAGTTTACCTAGCGGGAGATATACCGGGGAGCTGTTTTTT

size: once
D: -
J: TRBJ1-2
V: TRBV9
CDR3: CASSVAAGTYGYTF
DNA: TGTGCCAGCAGCGTAGCTGCGGGGACCTATGGCTACACCTTC

size: once
D: -
J: TRBJ2-1
V: TRBV28
CDR3: CASSLSKLWFF
DNA: TGTGCCAGCAGTTTATCAAAATTGTGGTTCTTC

size: -
D: TRBD2
J: TRBJ2-7
V: TRBV4-2
CDR3: CASSQVLAGDHEQYF
DNA: TGTGCCAGCAGCCAAGTGCTAGCGGGAGATCACGAGCAGTACTTC